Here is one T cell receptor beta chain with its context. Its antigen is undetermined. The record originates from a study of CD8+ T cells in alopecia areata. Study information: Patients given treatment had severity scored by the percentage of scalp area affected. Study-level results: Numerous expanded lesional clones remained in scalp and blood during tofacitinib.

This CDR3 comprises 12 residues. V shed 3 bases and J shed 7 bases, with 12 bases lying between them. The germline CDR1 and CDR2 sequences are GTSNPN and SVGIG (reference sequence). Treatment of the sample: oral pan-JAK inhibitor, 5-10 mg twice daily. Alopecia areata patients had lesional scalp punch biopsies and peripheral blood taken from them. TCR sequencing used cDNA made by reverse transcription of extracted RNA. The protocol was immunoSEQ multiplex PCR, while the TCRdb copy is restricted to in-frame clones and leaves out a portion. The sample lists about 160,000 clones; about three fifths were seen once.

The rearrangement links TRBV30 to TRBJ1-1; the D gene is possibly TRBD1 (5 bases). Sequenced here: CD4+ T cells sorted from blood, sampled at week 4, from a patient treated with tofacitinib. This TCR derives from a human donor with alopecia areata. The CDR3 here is CAWSWGNLEAFF. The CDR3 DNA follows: TGTGCCTGGAGCTGGGGGAACCTTGAAGCTTTCTTT. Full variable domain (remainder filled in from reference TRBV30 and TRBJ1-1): SQTIHQWPATLVQPVGSPLSLECTVEGTSNPNLYWYRQAAGRGLQLLFYSVGIGQISSEVPQNLSASRPQDRQFILSSKKLLLSDSGFYLCAWSWGNLEAFFGQGTRLTVV.